This is a list of T cell receptor beta chains from one sample in a study of blood T cell repertoires in COVID-19. This table comes from immunoSEQ multiplex PCR, and its TCRdb copy is limited to in-frame clones, with some not included. The profile covers 360,000 or so clones, with about nine tenths appearing a single time and approximately 1.5% taken by the ten largest. The source material was PBMCs or T cells enriched from blood (not recorded which). These receptors came from a woman in her thirties who had recovered from COVID-19. The CDR3 runs from the conserved cysteine through the conserved F or W. The D gene is left open where the match is weak. Some rows have no size entry. The others give once, few or many, or a class for an expanded clone.

abundance	j_gene	v_gene	d_gene	CDR3nt	CDR3aa
few	TRBJ2-7	TRBV19	-	TGTGCCAGTAGTTCCGAGTTATTCGGTGCTTACGAGCAGTACTTC	CASSSELFGAYEQYF
-	TRBJ2-7	TRBV24-1	TRBD1	TGTGCCACCAGTGATGCGACCGGGACAGGGAGCTCCTACGAGCAGTACTTC	CATSDATGTGSSYEQYF
-	TRBJ1-5	TRBV7-9	TRBD1	TGTGCCAGCAGCCCAGGACAGGGTAGCAATCAGCCCCAGCATTTT	CASSPGQGSNQPQHF
-	TRBJ1-4	TRBV5-4	TRBD1	TGTGCCAGCAGGGTGACAGGGGCAACTAATGAAAAACTGTTTTTT	CASRVTGATNEKLFF
once	TRBJ1-1	TRBV2	TRBD1	TGTGCCAGCCGAGGACAGGCGAACACTGAAGCTTTCTTT	CASRGQANTEAFF
once	TRBJ2-7	TRBV3-1/TRBV3-2	TRBD2	TGTGCCAGCAGCCTTCGGGGCGCGGGGGCCTACGAGCAGTACTTC	CASSLRGAGAYEQYF
-	TRBJ2-3	TRBV6-5	TRBD2	TGTGCCAGCAGTTACGGTGGCAGCGGGAGAGGAGATACGCAGTATTTT	CASSYGGSGRGDTQYF
-	TRBJ2-5	TRBV25-1	-	TGTGCCAGCAGTGATATATCCAGGGACCAAGAGACCCAGTACTTC	CASSDISRDQETQYF
-	TRBJ1-1	TRBV18	-	TGTGCCAGCTCACCAGGAGGGGTAGGTGGGACTGAAGCTTTCTTT	CASSPGGVGGTEAFF
-	TRBJ2-3	TRBV28	TRBD2	TGTGCCAGCAGACCGACTAGCGGGAGGATCCACACAGATACGCAGTATTTT	CASRPTSGRIHTDTQYF
-	TRBJ2-3	TRBV9	-	TGTGCCAGCAGCGCAGCGGGCAGGCCACTAGACACGCAGTATTTT	CASSAAGRPLDTQYF
-	TRBJ1-2	TRBV7-9	TRBD1	TGTGCCAGCAGCGAACAGGGGCGCTATGGCTACACCTTC	CASSEQGRYGYTF
-	TRBJ2-2	TRBV15	-	TGTGCCACCAGCGACCCCTGGAGAACCTCGAACACCGGGGAGCTGTTTTTT	CATSDPWRTSNTGELFF
-	TRBJ1-4	TRBV30	TRBD1	TGTGCCTGGAGTGAAAACAGGGGGTTCCCTTCTTATGAAAAACTGTTTTTT	CAWSENRGFPSYEKLFF
once	TRBJ1-1	TRBV3-1/TRBV3-2	-	TGTGCCAGCAGCCGGGGCGGGGTGGGAGCTTTCTTT	CASSRGGVGAFF
-	TRBJ1-2	TRBV30	-	TGTGCCTGGAGAGACCCGGACTTTTACTATGGCTACACCTTC	CAWRDPDFYYGYTF
-	TRBJ2-7	TRBV18	TRBD1	TGTGCCAGCTCAGGGACAGGCATCTCACGCTCCTACGAGCAGTACTTC	CASSGTGISRSYEQYF
many	TRBJ1-1	TRBV3-1/TRBV3-2	-	TGTGCCAGCAGCCACACCCACAGGGATAACACTGAAGCTTTCTTT	CASSHTHRDNTEAFF
-	TRBJ2-2	TRBV21-1	-	TGTGCCAGCAGCTCAAAGGGAGCGAGGGGGCCAAACACCGGGGAGCTGTTTTTT	CASSSKGARGPNTGELFF
-	TRBJ1-1	TRBV19	-	TGTGCCAGTAGTATTGCGGCGGGACCGACGAACACTGAAGCTTTCTTT	CASSIAAGPTNTEAFF